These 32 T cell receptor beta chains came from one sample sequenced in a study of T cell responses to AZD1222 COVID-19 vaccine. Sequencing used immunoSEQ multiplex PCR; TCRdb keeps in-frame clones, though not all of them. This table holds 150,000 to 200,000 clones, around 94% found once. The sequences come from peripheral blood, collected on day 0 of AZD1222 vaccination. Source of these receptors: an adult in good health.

DNA for the CDR3: TGTGCCAGCAGTTTCGGGGGGCTCTCCTACAATGAGCAGTTCTTC. Its protein is CASSFGGLSYNEQFF. The V and J genes are TRBV7-8 and TRBJ2-1; weak D call: TRBD2 (7 bases). V was pared by 6 bases and J by 0 bases, with 12 bases between. This CDR3 comprises 15 residues. Germline loops: CDR1 SGHVS, CDR2 FQNEAQ.

DNA for the CDR3: TGTGCCAGCAGTTCCCGGACAGGGGTCTTCTACGAGCAGTACTTC. This codes for CASSSRTGVFYEQYF. The V and J genes are TRBV27 and TRBJ2-7, with TRBD1 matching over 9 bases. This CDR3 has 15 amino acids. V trimming: 4 bases; J trimming: 3 bases; junction bases outside the gene matches: 7. Germline V gives CDR1 MNHEY, CDR2 SMNVEV (reference sequence).

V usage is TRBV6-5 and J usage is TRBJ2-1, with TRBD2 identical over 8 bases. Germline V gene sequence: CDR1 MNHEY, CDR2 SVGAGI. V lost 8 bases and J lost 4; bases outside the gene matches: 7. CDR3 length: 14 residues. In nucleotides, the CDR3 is TGTGCCAGCCAGTCAGGCGGGGGGTACAATGAGCAGTTCTTC. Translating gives CASQSGGGYNEQFF.

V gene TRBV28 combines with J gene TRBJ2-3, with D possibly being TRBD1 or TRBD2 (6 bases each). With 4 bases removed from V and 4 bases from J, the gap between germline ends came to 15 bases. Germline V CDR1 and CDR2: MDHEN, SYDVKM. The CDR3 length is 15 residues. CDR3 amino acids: CASSSFGGRADTQYF. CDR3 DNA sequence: TGTGCCAGCAGTTCGTTTGGGGGGCGGGCAGATACGCAGTATTTT.

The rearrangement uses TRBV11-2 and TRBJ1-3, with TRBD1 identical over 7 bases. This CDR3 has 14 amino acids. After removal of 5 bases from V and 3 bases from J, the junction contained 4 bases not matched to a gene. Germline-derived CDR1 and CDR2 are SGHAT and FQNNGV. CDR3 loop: CASSARTGGNTIYF. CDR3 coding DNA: TGTGCCAGCAGCGCCCGGACAGGTGGAAACACCATATATTTT. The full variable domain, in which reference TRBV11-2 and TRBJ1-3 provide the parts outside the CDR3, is EAGVAQSPRYKIIEKRQSVAFWCNPISGHATLYWYQQILGQGPKLLIQFQNNGVVDDSQLPKDRFSAERLKGVDSTLKIQPAKLEDSAVYLCASSARTGGNTIYFGEGSWLTVV.

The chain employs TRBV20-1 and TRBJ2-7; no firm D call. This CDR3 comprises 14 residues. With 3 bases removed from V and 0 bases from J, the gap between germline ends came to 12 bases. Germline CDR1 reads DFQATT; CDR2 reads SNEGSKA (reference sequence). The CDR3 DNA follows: TGCAGTGCTAGTAGGGCAGGAGTCTCCTACGAGCAGTACTTC. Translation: CSASRAGVSYEQYF.

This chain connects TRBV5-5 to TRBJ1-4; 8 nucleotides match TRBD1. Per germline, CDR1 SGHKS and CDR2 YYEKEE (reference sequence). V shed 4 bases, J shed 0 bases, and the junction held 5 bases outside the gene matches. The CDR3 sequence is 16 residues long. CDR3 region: CASSRDRGATNEKLFF. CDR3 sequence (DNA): TGTGCCAGCAGCAGAGACAGGGGAGCAACTAATGAAAAACTGTTTTTT.

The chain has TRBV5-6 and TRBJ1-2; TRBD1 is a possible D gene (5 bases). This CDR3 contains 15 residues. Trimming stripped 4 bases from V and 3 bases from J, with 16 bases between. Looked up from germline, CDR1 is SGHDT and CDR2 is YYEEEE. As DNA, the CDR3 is TGTGCCAGCAGCCAGGGCGGGGGAACATACTATGGCTACACCTTC. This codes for CASSQGGGTYYGYTF.

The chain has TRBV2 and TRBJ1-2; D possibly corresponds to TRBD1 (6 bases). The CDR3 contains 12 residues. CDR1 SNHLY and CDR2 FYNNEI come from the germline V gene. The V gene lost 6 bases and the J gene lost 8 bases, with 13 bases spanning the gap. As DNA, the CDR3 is TGTGCCAGCAGGACACAGGGTGGCGGCTACACCTTC. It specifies CASRTQGGGYTF.

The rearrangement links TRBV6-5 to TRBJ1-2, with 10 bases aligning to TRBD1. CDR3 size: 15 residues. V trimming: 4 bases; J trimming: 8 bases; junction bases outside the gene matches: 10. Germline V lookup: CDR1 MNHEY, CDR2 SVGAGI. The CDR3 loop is CASSFTGTGERGYTF. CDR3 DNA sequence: TGTGCCAGCAGTTTTACCGGGACAGGGGAGAGGGGCTACACCTTC.

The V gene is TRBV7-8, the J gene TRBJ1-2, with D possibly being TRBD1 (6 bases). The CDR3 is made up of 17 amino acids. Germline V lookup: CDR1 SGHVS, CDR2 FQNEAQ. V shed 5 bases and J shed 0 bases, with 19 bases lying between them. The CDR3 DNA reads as TGTGCCAGCAGCCCTCGGGCCAGGGGAAACGCTAACTATGGCTACACCTTC. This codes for CASSPRARGNANYGYTF.

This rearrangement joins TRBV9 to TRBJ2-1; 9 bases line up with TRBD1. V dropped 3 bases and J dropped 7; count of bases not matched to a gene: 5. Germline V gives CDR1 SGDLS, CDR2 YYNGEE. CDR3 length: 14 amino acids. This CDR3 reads CASSGTGGGNEQFF. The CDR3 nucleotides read TGTGCCAGCAGCGGAACAGGGGGCGGGAATGAGCAGTTCTTC.

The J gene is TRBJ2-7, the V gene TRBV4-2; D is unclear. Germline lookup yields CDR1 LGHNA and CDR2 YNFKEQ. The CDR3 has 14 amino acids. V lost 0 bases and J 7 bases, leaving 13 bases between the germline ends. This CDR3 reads CASSQDRQLREQYF. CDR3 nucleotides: TGTGCCAGCAGCCAAGATCGGCAGCTACGGGAGCAGTACTTC.

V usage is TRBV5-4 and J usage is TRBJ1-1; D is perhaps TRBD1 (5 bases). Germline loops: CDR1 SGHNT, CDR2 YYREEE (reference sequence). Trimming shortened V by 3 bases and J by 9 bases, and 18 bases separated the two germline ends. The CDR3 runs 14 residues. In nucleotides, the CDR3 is TGTGCCAGCAGCTCCGGGGGGAGCAGGACCCAAGCTTTCTTT. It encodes CASSSGGSRTQAFF.

The CDR3: CASSPGQSYEQYF. Here the CDR3 DNA reads TGTGCCAGCAGCCCCGGACAGTCCTACGAGCAGTACTTC. The chain has TRBV11-3 and TRBJ2-7, with TRBD1 as a possible D gene (6 bases). The CDR3 extends over 13 amino acids. Germline-derived CDR1 and CDR2 are SGHNT and YENEEA. With 5 bases removed from V and 1 base from J, the gap between germline ends came to 9 bases.

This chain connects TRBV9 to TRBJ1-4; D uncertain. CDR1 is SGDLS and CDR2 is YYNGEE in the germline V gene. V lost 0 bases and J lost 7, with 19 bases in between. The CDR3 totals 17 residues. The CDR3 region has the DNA TGTGCCAGCAGCGTAGATGGAGGTTCTCCACGGGGTGAAAAACTGTTTTTT. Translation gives CASSVDGGSPRGEKLFF. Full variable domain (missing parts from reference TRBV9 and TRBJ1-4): DSGVTQTPKHLITATGQRVTLRCSPRSGDLSVYWYQQSLDQGLQFLIQYYNGEERAKGNILERFSAQQFPDLHSELNLSSLELGDSALYFCASSVDGGSPRGEKLFFGSGTQLSVL.

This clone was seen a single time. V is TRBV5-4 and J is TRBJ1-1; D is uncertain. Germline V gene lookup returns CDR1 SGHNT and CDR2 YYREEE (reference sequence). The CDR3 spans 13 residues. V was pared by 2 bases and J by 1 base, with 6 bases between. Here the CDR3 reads CASSLGGNTEAFF. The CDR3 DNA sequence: TGTGCCAGCAGCTTAGGAGGGAACACTGAAGCTTTCTTT.

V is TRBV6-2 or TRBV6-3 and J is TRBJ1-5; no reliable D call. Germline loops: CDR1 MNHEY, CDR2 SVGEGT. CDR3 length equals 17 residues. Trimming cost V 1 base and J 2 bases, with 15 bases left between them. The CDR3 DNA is TGTGCCAGCAGTTACTTCGGACTTCCGGGCGGCAATCAGCCCCAGCATTTT. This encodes CASSYFGLPGGNQPQHF.

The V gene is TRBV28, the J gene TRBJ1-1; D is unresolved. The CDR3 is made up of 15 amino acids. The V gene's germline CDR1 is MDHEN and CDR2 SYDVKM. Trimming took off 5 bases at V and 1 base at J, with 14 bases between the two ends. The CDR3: CASSLPGWQNTEAFF. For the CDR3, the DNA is TGTGCCAGCAGTCTCCCGGGGTGGCAGAACACTGAAGCTTTCTTT.

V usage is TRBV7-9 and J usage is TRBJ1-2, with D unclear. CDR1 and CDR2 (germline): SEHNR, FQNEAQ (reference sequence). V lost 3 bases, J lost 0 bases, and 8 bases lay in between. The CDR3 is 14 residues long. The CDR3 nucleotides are TGTGCCAGCAGCTTTCCGGCATCTAACTATGGCTACACCTTC. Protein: CASSFPASNYGYTF.

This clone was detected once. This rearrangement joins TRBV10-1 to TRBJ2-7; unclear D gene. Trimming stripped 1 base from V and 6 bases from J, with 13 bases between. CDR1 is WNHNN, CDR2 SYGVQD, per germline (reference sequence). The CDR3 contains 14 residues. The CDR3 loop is CASSEWLSIREQYF. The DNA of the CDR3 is TGCGCCAGCAGTGAGTGGTTGTCAATACGCGAGCAGTACTTC.

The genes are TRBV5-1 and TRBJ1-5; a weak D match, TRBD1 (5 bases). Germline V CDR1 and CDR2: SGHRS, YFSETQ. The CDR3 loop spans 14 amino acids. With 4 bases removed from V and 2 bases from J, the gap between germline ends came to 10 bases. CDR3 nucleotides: TGCGCCAGCAGCGAGGGGCGAGGCAATCAGCCCCAGCATTTT. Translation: CASSEGRGNQPQHF.

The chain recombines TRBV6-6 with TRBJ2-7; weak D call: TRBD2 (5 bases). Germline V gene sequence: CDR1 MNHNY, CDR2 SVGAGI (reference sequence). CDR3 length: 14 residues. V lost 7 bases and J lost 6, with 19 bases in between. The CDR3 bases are TGTGCCAGCATGTCTTTTGCGGGTCTAAGCGAGCAGTACTTC. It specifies CASMSFAGLSEQYF.

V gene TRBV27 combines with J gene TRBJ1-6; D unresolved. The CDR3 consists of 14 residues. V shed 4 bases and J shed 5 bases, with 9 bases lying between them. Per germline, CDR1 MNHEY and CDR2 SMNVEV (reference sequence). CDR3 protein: CASSSWGNNSPLHF. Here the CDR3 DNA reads TGTGCCAGCAGTTCTTGGGGAAATAATTCACCCCTCCACTTT.

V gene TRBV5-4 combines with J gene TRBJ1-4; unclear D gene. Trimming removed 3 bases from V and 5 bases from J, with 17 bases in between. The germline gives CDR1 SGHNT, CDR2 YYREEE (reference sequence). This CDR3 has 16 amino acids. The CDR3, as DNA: TGTGCCAGCAGCTGGGGAGGGATCGGGCGGAATGAAAAACTGTTTTTT. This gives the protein CASSWGGIGRNEKLFF.

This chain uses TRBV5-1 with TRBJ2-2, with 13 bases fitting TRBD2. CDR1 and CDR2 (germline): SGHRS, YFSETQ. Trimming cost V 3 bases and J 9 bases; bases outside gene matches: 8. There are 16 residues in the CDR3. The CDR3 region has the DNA TGCGCCAGCAGCTCCCGACTAGCGGGGGGTTCGTGGGAGCTGTTTTTT. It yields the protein CASSSRLAGGSWELFF.

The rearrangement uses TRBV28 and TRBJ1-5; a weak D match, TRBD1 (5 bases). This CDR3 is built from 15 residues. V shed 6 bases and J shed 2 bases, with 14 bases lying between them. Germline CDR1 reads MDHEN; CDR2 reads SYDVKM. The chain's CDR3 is CASSLGGEGNQPQHF. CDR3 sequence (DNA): TGTGCCAGCAGCCTGGGGGGTGAGGGCAATCAGCCCCAGCATTTT.

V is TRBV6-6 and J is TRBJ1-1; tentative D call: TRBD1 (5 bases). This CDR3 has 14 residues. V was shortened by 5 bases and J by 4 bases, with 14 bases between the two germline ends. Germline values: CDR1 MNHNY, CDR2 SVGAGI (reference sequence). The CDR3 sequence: CASSDKGGGTEAFF. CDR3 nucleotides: TGTGCCAGCAGTGACAAGGGCGGGGGCACTGAAGCTTTCTTT.

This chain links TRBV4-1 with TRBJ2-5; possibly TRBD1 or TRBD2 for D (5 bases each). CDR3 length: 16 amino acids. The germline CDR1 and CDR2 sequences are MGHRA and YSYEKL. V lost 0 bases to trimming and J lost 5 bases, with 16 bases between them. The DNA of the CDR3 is TGCGCCAGCAGCCAAGATTGGGTTGGGACCGAGGAGACCCAGTACTTC. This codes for CASSQDWVGTEETQYF.

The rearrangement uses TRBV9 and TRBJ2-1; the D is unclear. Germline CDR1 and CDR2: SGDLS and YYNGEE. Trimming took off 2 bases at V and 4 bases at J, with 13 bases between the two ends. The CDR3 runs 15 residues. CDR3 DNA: TGTGCCAGCAGCGTGAGGCAGGACGGATACAATGAGCAGTTCTTC. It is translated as CASSVRQDGYNEQFF.

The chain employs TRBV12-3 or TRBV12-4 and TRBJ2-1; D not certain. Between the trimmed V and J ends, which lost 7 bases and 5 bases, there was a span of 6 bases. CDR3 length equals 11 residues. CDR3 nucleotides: TGTGCCAGCATGGGTCACAATGAGCAGTTCTTC. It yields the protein CASMGHNEQFF.

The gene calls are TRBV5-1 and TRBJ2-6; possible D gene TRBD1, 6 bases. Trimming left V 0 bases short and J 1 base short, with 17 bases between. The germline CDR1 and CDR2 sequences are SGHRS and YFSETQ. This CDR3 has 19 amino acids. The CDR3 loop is CASSLAFGGVGSGANVLTF. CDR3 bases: TGCGCCAGCAGCTTGGCTTTTGGGGGCGTGGGGTCTGGGGCCAACGTCCTGACTTTC.